One sample yielded the 29 T cell receptor beta chains listed below, sequenced in a study of cytotoxic CD8 clonotypes in ibrutinib-treated CLL. The table came from immunoSEQ multiplex PCR; TCRdb's copy has only in-frame clones and leaves some out. The repertoire holds 49,000 or so clones, with 45% to 55% as singletons. The input for sequencing was PBMCs, taken after 12 months of ibrutinib treatment. The receptors were gathered from a human donor with chronic lymphocytic leukemia.

The chain has TRBV29-1 and TRBJ2-2, with 8 bases aligning to TRBD2. Trimming took 6 bases from V and 3 from J; bases not matched to a gene: 3. This CDR3 has 13 residues. Per the germline V gene, CDR1 is SQVTM and CDR2 is ANQGSEA. The CDR3 reads CSVLGGDTGELFF. CDR3 nucleotide sequence: TGCAGCGTCCTCGGGGGGGACACCGGGGAGCTGTTTTTT.

V and J are TRBV5-1 and TRBJ1-4; a weak D match, TRBD1 (5 bases). The germline V and J ends were trimmed by 5 bases and 0 bases, with 14 bases remaining between them. Germline CDR1 SGHRS, CDR2 YFSETQ. The CDR3 covers 16 residues. The CDR3 DNA reads TGCGCCAGCAGTGAGTTGGGGCTTGCAACTAATGAAAAACTGTTTTTT. This translates into CASSELGLATNEKLFF.

V and J are TRBV6-5 and TRBJ2-7, with D possibly being TRBD1 (5 bases). Germline CDR1 and CDR2: MNHEY and SVGAGI. The CDR3 has 12 amino acids. V lost 2 bases and J lost 6, with 8 bases in between. As DNA, the CDR3 is TGTGCCAGCAGTTACAGGGGCGGCGAGCAGTACTTC. It yields the protein CASSYRGGEQYF.

The sample holds a few counts of this clone. CDR3 protein: CSVEDRAFEQYF. CDR3 DNA sequence: TGCAGCGTTGAAGACAGGGCGTTCGAGCAGTACTTC. This chain joins TRBV29-1 and TRBJ2-7; perhaps TRBD1 as D (5 bases). Germline loops: CDR1 SQVTM, CDR2 ANQGSEA. CDR3 size: 12 residues. V was shortened by 0 bases and J by 6 bases, with 9 bases between the two germline ends.

This sequence joins TRBV7-6 and TRBJ1-4; 8 bases agree with TRBD1. CDR3 length equals 15 residues. Germline V gene lookup returns CDR1 SGHVS and CDR2 FNYEAQ. Losses at the gene ends were 4 bases for V and 7 bases for J; bases not matched to a gene: 8. CDR3 residues: CASSSRTGWLEKLFF. DNA for the CDR3: TGTGCCAGCAGCTCCAGGACAGGGTGGCTTGAAAAACTGTTTTTT.

This chain links TRBV19 with TRBJ2-1, with 12 bases matching TRBD2. Germline V lookup: CDR1 LNHDA, CDR2 SQIVND (reference sequence). V shed 5 bases, J shed 4 bases, and the junction held 9 bases outside the gene matches. The CDR3 has 17 residues. CDR3 sequence: CASSQRLAGAGYNEQFF. As DNA, the CDR3 is TGTGCCAGTAGTCAGAGACTAGCGGGAGCTGGGTACAATGAGCAGTTCTTC.

The chain combines TRBV5-4 with TRBJ1-5; 9 bases agree with TRBD1. The V and J ends lost 4 bases and 4 bases, in that order; junction bases with no gene match: 6. Per germline, CDR1 SGHNT and CDR2 YYREEE (reference sequence). The CDR3 has 15 residues. The CDR3 loop is CASSLGQGPNQPQHF. The CDR3 region has the DNA TGTGCCAGCAGCCTGGGACAGGGCCCAAATCAGCCCCAGCATTTT.

This chain connects TRBV19 to TRBJ2-2, with D uncertain. The length of the CDR3 is 13 residues. Germline V gene lookup returns CDR1 LNHDA and CDR2 SQIVND (reference sequence). Trimming shortened V by 8 bases and J by 6 bases, and 13 bases separated the two germline ends. The CDR3 is CASRANRAGELFF. The DNA for the CDR3 is TGTGCCAGTCGCGCCAATAGGGCCGGGGAGCTGTTTTTT. Supplemented by reference TRBV19 and TRBJ2-2, the full variable domain reads DGGITQSPKYLFRKEGQNVTLSCEQNLNHDAMYWYRQDPGQGLRLIYYSQIVNDFQKGDIAEGYSVSREKKESFPLTVTSAQKNPTAFYLCASRANRAGELFFGEGSRLTVL.

This clone has just a few counts. CDR3 protein: CASSHSGGSKAEAFF. The DNA of the CDR3 is TGTGCCAGCAGCCACTCCGGGGGGAGTAAGGCTGAAGCTTTCTTT. V usage is TRBV7-3 and J usage is TRBJ1-1; the D gene is possibly TRBD1 (5 bases). The CDR3 length is 15 residues. Germline V gene data show CDR1 as SGHTA and CDR2 as FQGTGA. Trimming shortened V by 5 bases and J by 6 bases, and 19 bases separated the two germline ends. The entire variable domain, with the rest obtained from reference TRBV7-3 and TRBJ1-1, is as follows: GAGVSQTPSNKVTEKGKYVELRCDPISGHTALYWYRQSLGQGPEFLIYFQGTGAADDSGLPNDRFFAVRPEGSVSTLKIQRTERGDSAVYLCASSHSGGSKAEAFFGQGTRLTVV.

This clone has just one count. CDR3 bases: TGTGCCAGCAGTGAGAGACAGGGGCTTAATGAAAAACTGTTTTTT. It yields the protein CASSERQGLNEKLFF. The genes are TRBV2 and TRBJ1-4; the match to TRBD1 covers 8 bases. Germline CDR1 is SNHLY and CDR2 is FYNNEI. The CDR3 length is 15 residues. Trimming took 3 bases from V and 4 from J; bases not matched to a gene: 4.

Details on this clone: One end of the junction fails to match germline, which may point to a read error. This chain uses TRBV27 with TRBJ1-6, with D tentatively TRBD1 (5 bases). Per the germline V gene, CDR1 is MNHEY and CDR2 is SMNVEV (reference sequence). This CDR3 is built from 14 residues. Here the CDR3 DNA reads TGTGCCAGCCGTTTGAGGGGACCAAATTCACCCCTCCACTTT. Encoded protein: CASRLRGPNSPLHF.

The chain joins TRBV18 to TRBJ1-1; D gene uncertain. The CDR3 has 14 residues. Between the trimmed V and J ends, which lost 3 bases and 1 base, there was a span of 9 bases. CDR1 and CDR2 from the germline V gene are KGHSH and LQKENI. The DNA for the CDR3 is TGTGCCAGCTCACCGGGAGGAGGGAACACTGAAGCTTTCTTT. Translation: CASSPGGGNTEAFF.

This clone was seen a handful of times. Additional DNA sequences in this sample encode the identical CDR3. CDR3 DNA sequence: TGTGCCACCAGCAGGGGGACAGTTAATGAAAAACTGTTTTTT. It translates to CATSRGTVNEKLFF. The chain combines TRBV15 with TRBJ1-4; 7 nucleotides align to TRBD1. J gave up 4 bases and V 3 bases, and 2 bases lay outside the gene matches. Germline loops: CDR1 LNHNV, CDR2 YYDKDF (reference sequence). There are 14 residues in the CDR3.

The DNA for the CDR3 is TGCGCCAGCAGCTTGGCCCCTAGCGGGGGAGAAGAGACCCAGTACTTC. It is translated as CASSLAPSGGEETQYF. The J gene is TRBJ2-5, the V gene TRBV5-1; 10 positions agree with TRBD2. The CDR3 is 16 residues long. V was clipped by 0 bases and J by 3 bases; unmatched bases: 5. Germline-derived CDR1 and CDR2 are SGHRS and YFSETQ.

This clone has only one observation. The rearrangement joins TRBV19 to TRBJ2-1; D is perhaps TRBD2 (6 bases). The CDR3 contains 15 residues. Germline-derived CDR1 and CDR2 are LNHDA and SQIVND (reference sequence). The V end was cut by 8 bases, the J end by 8 bases, with 22 bases between. The CDR3 sequence is CASGSRERLRDEQFF. The CDR3 DNA reads TGTGCCAGTGGTAGCCGGGAGAGGTTGCGGGATGAGCAGTTCTTC.

The sample holds a few counts of this clone. The chain combines TRBV9 with TRBJ2-1, with 8 bases aligning to TRBD2. CDR3 length equals 14 residues. The V gene's germline CDR1 is SGDLS and CDR2 YYNGEE. Unmatched junction bases numbered 12, after V lost 0 bases and J lost 16 bases. CDR3 region: CASSVETSAGGRFF. CDR3 sequence (DNA): TGTGCCAGCAGCGTAGAGACTAGCGCGGGGGGACGATTCTTC. The complete variable domain, with remaining parts taken from reference TRBV9 and TRBJ2-1, reads DSGVTQTPKHLITATGQRVTLRCSPRSGDLSVYWYQQSLDQGLQFLIQYYNGEERAKGNILERFSAQQFPDLHSELNLSSLELGDSALYFCASSVETSAGGRFFGPGTRLTVL.

This sequence joins TRBV27 and TRBJ2-3; 11 positions agree with TRBD2. V lost 4 bases, J lost 9 bases, and 6 bases stayed unmatched. The CDR3 has 14 residues. Germline loops: CDR1 MNHEY, CDR2 SMNVEV (reference sequence). The CDR3 DNA reads TGTGCCAGCAGTTCTCTTCTAGCGGGGGGAACGCAGTATTTT. Its protein is CASSSLLAGGTQYF.

This clone has more than one count but fewer than ten. The chain recombines TRBV5-1 with TRBJ2-1, with 8 bases matching TRBD1. This CDR3 comprises 15 residues. V shed 4 bases and J 9 bases; nucleotides not matched to a gene: 12. Germline loops: CDR1 SGHRS, CDR2 YFSETQ. The CDR3 is CASSPGQGHSSEQFF. The CDR3 region has the DNA TGCGCCAGCAGCCCCGGACAGGGACATTCGAGTGAGCAGTTCTTC.

This clone was seen more than once but under ten times. The chain recombines TRBV6-6 with TRBJ2-5; 7 bases match TRBD1. Trimming took 6 bases from V and 6 from J; bases not matched to a gene: 10. The germline V gene encodes CDR1 MNHNY and CDR2 SVGAGI (reference sequence). The CDR3 consists of 14 residues. Written as DNA, the CDR3 is TGTGCCAGCAGCCCGACAGGGTCTTGGCAGACCCAGTACTTC. This encodes CASSPTGSWQTQYF.

In its sample, this clone was seen many times. The chain is built from TRBV5-5 and TRBJ2-3, with no clear D. The germline V gene has CDR1 SGHKS and CDR2 YYEKEE (reference sequence). CDR3 length equals 13 residues. V dropped 0 bases and J dropped 8 bases, with 10 bases sitting between them. The CDR3 sequence is CASSLAGAGTQYF. CDR3 DNA: TGTGCCAGCAGCTTGGCCGGCGCCGGTACGCAGTATTTT.

The chain recombines TRBV7-2 with TRBJ1-5; D unclear. The CDR3 consists of 12 residues. The germline CDR1 and CDR2 sequences are SGHTA and FQGNSA. Trimming shortened V by 5 bases and J by 4 bases, and 6 bases separated the two germline ends. The CDR3 reads CASSLANQPQHF. The CDR3 DNA is TGTGCCAGCAGCCTGGCTAATCAGCCCCAGCATTTT.

This clone was observed a handful of times. The chain combines TRBV30 with TRBJ2-2; perhaps TRBD1 as D (5 bases). The germline CDR1 and CDR2 sequences are GTSNPN and SVGIG (reference sequence). This CDR3 comprises 14 residues. The CDR3 region is CAQTSRVGTGELFF. For the CDR3, the DNA is TGTGCTCAGACGAGCAGGGTGGGCACCGGGGAGCTGTTTTTT.

The V and J genes are TRBV6-1 and TRBJ1-5, with 8 bases identical to TRBD1. The germline gives CDR1 MNHNS, CDR2 SASEGT. V dropped 1 base and J dropped 5; count of bases not matched to a gene: 4. The CDR3 runs to 15 residues. The chain's CDR3 is CASSEDRGYYQPQHF. CDR3 DNA: TGTGCCAGCAGTGAAGACAGGGGGTATTATCAGCCCCAGCATTTT.

By sample fraction, this clone is medium-sized. This chain's CDR3 is CASSLYRGGNQPQHF. The CDR3 coding sequence is TGTGCCAGCAGTTTATACAGGGGAGGCAATCAGCCCCAGCATTTT. The V gene is TRBV27, the J gene TRBJ1-5; TRBD1 aligns across 7 bases. The CDR3 length is 15 residues. Unmatched junction bases numbered 2, after V lost 1 base and J lost 2 bases. Looked up from germline, CDR1 is MNHEY and CDR2 is SMNVEV (reference sequence).

As DNA, the CDR3 is TGTGCCAGCAGTTTTACGGACAGGATTTATGGCTACACCTTC. Translation: CASSFTDRIYGYTF. The chain couples TRBV28 to TRBJ1-2, with 7 bases that match TRBD1. The germline V gene has CDR1 MDHEN and CDR2 SYDVKM. CDR3 size: 14 residues. V dropped 3 bases and J dropped 5; count of bases not matched to a gene: 6.

The J gene is TRBJ2-7, the V gene TRBV7-2; 7 bases fit TRBD2. CDR1 SGHTA and CDR2 FQGNSA come from the germline V gene. J gave up 2 bases and V 3 bases, and 4 bases lay outside the gene matches. The CDR3 has 14 amino acids. The CDR3 DNA reads TGTGCCAGCAGCTTTCTCGGACTAGCCTACGAGCAGTACTTC. It specifies CASSFLGLAYEQYF.

The CDR3 nucleotides are TGTGCCAGCAGTTTGGCTAGCGGGTCACGCCGAGAGCAGTTCTTC. This codes for CASSLASGSRREQFF. The V and J genes are TRBV28 and TRBJ2-1; TRBD2 aligns across 8 bases. With 3 bases clipped from V and 10 bases from J, the junction kept 11 bases outside the gene matches. The CDR3 totals 15 residues. CDR1 is MDHEN and CDR2 is SYDVKM in the germline V gene.

This clone was detected a few times. The chain employs TRBV7-2 and TRBJ2-3; 9 nucleotides align to TRBD2. CDR1 is SGHTA, CDR2 FQGNSA, per germline. The J segment lost 5 bases and the V segment lost 5 bases, leaving 5 bases of the junction unmatched. The CDR3 is made up of 14 amino acids. The CDR3 sequence is CASSPGLAVDTQYF. DNA for the CDR3: TGTGCCAGCAGCCCGGGACTAGCTGTAGATACGCAGTATTTT.

This clone was seen only a few times. The chain carries TRBV29-1 and TRBJ2-7; 9 positions match TRBD1. This CDR3 has 16 amino acids. Germline assignment: CDR1 SQVTM and CDR2 ANQGSEA. Trimming took 4 bases from V and 3 from J; bases not matched to a gene: 13. The CDR3 nucleotides read TGCAGCGTTGTCCCGGGACAGGGTTCAGACTTCTACGAGCAGTACTTC. Protein: CSVVPGQGSDFYEQYF.